A single sample gave rise to the 15 T cell receptor beta chains below, sequenced in a study of sequential checkpoint blockade in melanoma. Here immunoSEQ multiplex PCR was the method, and the copy in TCRdb shows in-frame clones only, minus some. The table shows 9,500 to 12,000 clones, with around 73% occurring only once. Treatment in this sample: randomized to nivolumab then ipilimumab (arm A) or the reverse (arm B). The sequenced sample was CD8+ T cells sorted from blood (inferred from file names), obtained from a patient given nivolumab and ipilimumab in sequence. These receptors all stem from a human donor with melanoma.

V and J are TRBV11-3 and TRBJ2-7; 7 bases align to TRBD1. CDR1 is SGHNT, CDR2 YENEEA, per germline. V lost 4 bases and J lost 3; bases outside the gene matches: 6. This CDR3 is built from 14 residues. The CDR3 sequence: CASSSGTENYEQYF. The CDR3 DNA sequence: TGTGCCAGCAGCTCCGGGACAGAGAACTACGAGCAGTACTTC.

This clone was seen more than once but under ten times. The rearrangement joins TRBV5-1 to TRBJ2-6, with TRBD1 as a possible D gene (5 bases). The CDR3 extends over 19 amino acids. Between the trimmed V and J ends, which lost 1 base and 0 bases, there was a span of 17 bases. Germline V lookup: CDR1 SGHRS, CDR2 YFSETQ. CDR3: CASSLQGIVGYSGANVLTF. The CDR3 DNA is TGCGCCAGCAGCTTGCAGGGAATAGTAGGGTACTCTGGGGCCAACGTCCTGACTTTC.

The chain recombines TRBV30 with TRBJ1-1; D is possibly TRBD1 (6 bases). Germline V lookup: CDR1 GTSNPN, CDR2 SVGIG (reference sequence). This CDR3 comprises 15 residues. V was trimmed by 2 bases and J by 0 bases, leaving 13 bases between them. The CDR3 reads CAWSSMGGLNTEAFF. The CDR3 nucleotides read TGTGCCTGGAGTTCCATGGGGGGGCTGAACACTGAAGCTTTCTTT.

The rearrangement links TRBV11-3 to TRBJ2-7; D is undetermined. Germline CDR1 SGHNT, CDR2 YENEEA. The CDR3 totals 14 residues. Trimming removed 4 bases at V and 2 bases at J, with 12 bases between. The CDR3, as DNA: TGTGCCAGCAGCTCGCAGTACCATCCCTACGAGCAGTACTTC. Translation: CASSSQYHPYEQYF. The whole variable domain, remainder taken from reference TRBV11-3 and TRBJ2-7, is EAGVVQSPRYKIIEKKQPVAFWCNPISGHNTLYWYLQNLGQGPELLIRYENEEAVDDSQLPKDRFSAERLKGVDSTLKIQPAELGDSAVYLCASSSQYHPYEQYFGPGTRLTVT.

This chain links TRBV11-3 with TRBJ1-5; 7 nucleotides line up with TRBD1. The length of the CDR3 is 18 residues. J lost 8 bases, V lost 0 bases, and 16 bases had no gene match. Per germline, CDR1 SGHNT and CDR2 YENEEA. The CDR3 reads CASSLDPDRTGSTKPQHF. The CDR3 DNA reads TGTGCCAGCAGCTTAGATCCGGACAGGACGGGTTCAACAAAGCCCCAGCATTTT.

V usage is TRBV4-1 and J usage is TRBJ1-2; 7 bases align to TRBD1. Germline lookup yields CDR1 MGHRA and CDR2 YSYEKL. V lost 2 bases and J lost 7; bases outside the gene matches: 4. The CDR3 is made up of 13 amino acids. CDR3 in amino acids: CASSQRDSTGYTF. In DNA, the CDR3 is TGCGCCAGCAGCCAACGGGACAGTACTGGCTACACCTTC.

The genes are TRBV7-9 and TRBJ2-1; D not resolved. V was trimmed by 5 bases and J by 10 bases, leaving 9 bases between them. CDR3 size: 11 residues. Germline CDR1 is SEHNR and CDR2 is FQNEAQ (reference sequence). CDR3 nucleotide sequence: TGTGCCAGCAGCCTGACACCCGAGCAGTTCTTC. It translates to CASSLTPEQFF.

The chain joins TRBV27 to TRBJ2-6; D gene uncertain. Germline CDR1 is MNHEY and CDR2 is SMNVEV (reference sequence). The CDR3 extends over 16 amino acids. Trimming took 0 bases from V and 4 from J, leaving 10 bases between them. CDR3 bases: TGTGCCAGCAGTTTATCGGGCCCTCCCGGGGCCAACGTCCTGACTTTC. This sequence encodes CASSLSGPPGANVLTF.

This clone turned up a few times. V and J are TRBV9 and TRBJ2-7; a weak D match, TRBD2 (6 bases). This CDR3 spans 14 amino acids. Germline V gene sequence: CDR1 SGDLS, CDR2 YYNGEE. Trimming cost V 7 bases and J 4 bases, with 18 bases left between them. CDR3 protein: CASSHGGLPYEQYF. The CDR3 coding sequence is TGTGCCAGCTCCCATGGGGGACTTCCTTACGAGCAGTACTTC.

This clone was observed a handful of times. This chain uses TRBV10-2 with TRBJ2-5; TRBD2 aligns across 10 bases. The CDR3 loop spans 15 amino acids. J lost 5 bases, V lost 4 bases, and 7 bases had no gene match. Per the germline V gene, CDR1 is WSHSY and CDR2 is SAAADI. CDR3 loop: CASSVLAGDRETQYF. The CDR3, as DNA: TGCGCCAGCAGTGTTCTAGCGGGGGATCGGGAGACCCAGTACTTC.

The chain links TRBV25-1 to TRBJ1-2; 8 positions match TRBD1. CDR1 is MGHDK and CDR2 is SYGVNS in the germline V gene. The CDR3 covers 14 residues. With V trimmed by 8 bases and J by 7 bases, 12 bases remained unmatched. DNA for the CDR3: TGTGCCAGCGGGAGGACAGGGCGACTATCTGGCTACACCTTC. This sequence encodes CASGRTGRLSGYTF.

The chain links TRBV5-1 to TRBJ2-1, with a weak D call TRBD2 (5 bases). V lost 3 bases to trimming and J lost 0 bases, with 10 bases between them. The CDR3 loop spans 15 amino acids. Germline CDR1 is SGHRS and CDR2 is YFSETQ. For the CDR3, the DNA is TGCGCCAGCAGCTCGACTACCAGCTCCTACAATGAGCAGTTCTTC. Encoded protein: CASSSTTSSYNEQFF.

This chain joins TRBV10-1 and TRBJ2-5; weak D call: TRBD2 (5 bases). The CDR3 runs to 9 residues. Germline V gives CDR1 WNHNN, CDR2 SYGVQD (reference sequence). The V end was cut by 5 bases, the J end by 13 bases, with 8 bases between. CDR3 residues: CASSRGLYF. DNA for the CDR3: TGCGCCAGCAGTCGGGGTCTGTACTTC.

The genes are TRBV14 and TRBJ1-4; TRBD1 agrees at 8 bases. This CDR3 has 15 amino acids. Germline V CDR1 and CDR2: SGHDN, FVKESK. V lost 5 bases, J lost 4 bases, and 6 bases stayed unmatched. CDR3 sequence (DNA): TGTGCCAGCAGCGTGTCAGGGGGCTTTAATGAAAAACTGTTTTTT. It codes for CASSVSGGFNEKLFF.

The CDR3 sequence is CASSLLSGTAMPSGANVLTF. CDR3 coding DNA: TGCGCCAGCAGCTTGCTCTCCGGGACAGCGATGCCCAGTGGGGCCAACGTCCTGACTTTC. The chain recombines TRBV5-1 with TRBJ2-6; TRBD1 matches 7 bases. The CDR3 extends over 20 amino acids. Germline CDR1 and CDR2: SGHRS and YFSETQ. Trimming cost V 1 base and J 3 bases; bases outside gene matches: 16.